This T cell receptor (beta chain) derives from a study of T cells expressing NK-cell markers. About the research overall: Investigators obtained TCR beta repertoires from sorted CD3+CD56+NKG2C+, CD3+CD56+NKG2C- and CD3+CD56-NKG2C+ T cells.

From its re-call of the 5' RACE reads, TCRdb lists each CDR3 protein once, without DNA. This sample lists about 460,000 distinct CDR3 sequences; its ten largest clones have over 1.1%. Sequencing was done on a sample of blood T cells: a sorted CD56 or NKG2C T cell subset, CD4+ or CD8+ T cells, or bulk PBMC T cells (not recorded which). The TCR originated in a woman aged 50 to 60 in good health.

CDR3 protein: CSAFHRTDNEQFF. This chain connects TRBV20-1 to TRBJ2-1; TCRdb outputs TRBD1, but without DNA this stays unchecked. Germline CDR1 is DFQATT and CDR2 is SNEGSKA (reference sequence). The CDR3 sequence is 13 residues long.